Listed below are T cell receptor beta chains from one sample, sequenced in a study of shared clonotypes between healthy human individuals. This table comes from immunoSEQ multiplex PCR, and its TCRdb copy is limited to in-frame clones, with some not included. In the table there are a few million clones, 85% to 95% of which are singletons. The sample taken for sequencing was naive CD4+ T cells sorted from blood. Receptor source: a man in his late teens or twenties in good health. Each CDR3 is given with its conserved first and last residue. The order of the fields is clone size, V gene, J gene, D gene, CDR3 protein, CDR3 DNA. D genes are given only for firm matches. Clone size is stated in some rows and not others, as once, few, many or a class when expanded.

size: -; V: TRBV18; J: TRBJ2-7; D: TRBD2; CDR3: CASSPGRGGIYEQYF; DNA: TGTGCCAGCTCACCCGGGCGGGGGGGGATCTACGAGCAGTACTTC
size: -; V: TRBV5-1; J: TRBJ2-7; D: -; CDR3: CASSQRTAYEQYF; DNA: TGCGCCAGCAGCCAACGGACGGCCTACGAGCAGTACTTC
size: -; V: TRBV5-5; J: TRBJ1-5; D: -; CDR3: CASSLTGFGGMSNQPQHF; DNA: TGTGCCAGCAGCTTGACGGGTTTTGGGGGCATGAGCAATCAGCCCCAGCATTTT
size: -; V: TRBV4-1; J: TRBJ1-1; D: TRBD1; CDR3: CASSHMGQGNTEAFF; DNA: TGCGCCAGCAGCCACATGGGACAGGGAAACACTGAAGCTTTCTTT
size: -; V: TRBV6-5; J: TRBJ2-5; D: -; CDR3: CASSYVLAGSETQYF; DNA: TGTGCCAGCAGTTACGTGCTAGCCGGAAGTGAGACCCAGTACTTC
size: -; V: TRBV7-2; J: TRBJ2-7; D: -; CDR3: CASSSDREQQYF; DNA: TGTGCCAGCAGCTCGGACAGAGAACAGCAGTACTTC
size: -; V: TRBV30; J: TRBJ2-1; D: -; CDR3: CAWSVANEQFF; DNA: TGTGCCTGGAGTGTGGCCAATGAGCAGTTCTTC
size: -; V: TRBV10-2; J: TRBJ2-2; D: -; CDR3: CASSLTERTGELFF; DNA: TGCGCCAGCAGTCTAACAGAGAGAACCGGGGAGCTGTTTTTT
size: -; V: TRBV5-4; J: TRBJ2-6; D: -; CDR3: CASSSTSSGANVLTF; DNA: TGTGCCAGCAGCTCAACTAGCTCTGGGGCCAACGTCCTGACTTTC
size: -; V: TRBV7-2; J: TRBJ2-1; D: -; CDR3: CASSARTLNEQFF; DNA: TGTGCCAGCAGCGCCAGGACACTCAATGAGCAGTTCTTC
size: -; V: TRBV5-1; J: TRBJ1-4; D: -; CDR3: CASSLDGYREKLFF; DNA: TGCGCCAGCAGCTTGGACGGGTATAGGGAAAAACTGTTTTTT
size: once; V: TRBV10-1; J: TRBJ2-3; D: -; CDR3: CASRGQGDTQYF; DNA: TGCGCCAGCCGGGGACAAGGGGATACGCAGTATTTT
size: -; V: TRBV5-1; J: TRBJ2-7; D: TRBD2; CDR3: CASSEAGTSGAYEQYF; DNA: TGCGCCAGCAGCGAAGCCGGGACTAGCGGTGCCTACGAGCAGTACTTC
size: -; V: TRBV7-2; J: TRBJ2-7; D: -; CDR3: CASSFQTGVLYEQYF; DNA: TGTGCCAGCAGCTTTCAAACGGGAGTACTCTACGAGCAGTACTTC
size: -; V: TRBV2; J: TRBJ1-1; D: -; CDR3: CASTPQGFTEAFF; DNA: TGTGCCAGCACCCCCCAGGGTTTCACTGAAGCTTTCTTT
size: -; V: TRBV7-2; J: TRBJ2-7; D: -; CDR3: CASSLVLGTNEQYF; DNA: TGTGCCAGCAGCTTAGTTTTAGGGACCAACGAGCAGTACTTC
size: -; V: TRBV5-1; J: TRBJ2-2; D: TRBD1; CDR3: CASSLVTGKAGELFF; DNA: TGCGCCAGCAGCTTGGTGACAGGGAAGGCCGGGGAGCTGTTTTTT
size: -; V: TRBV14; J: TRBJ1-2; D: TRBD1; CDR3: CASSLDRGHGYTF; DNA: TGTGCCAGCAGCTTAGACAGGGGCCATGGCTACACCTTC
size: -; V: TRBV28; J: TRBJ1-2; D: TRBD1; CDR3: CASTEGQGDYGYTF; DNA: TGTGCCAGCACCGAGGGACAGGGCGACTATGGCTACACCTTC
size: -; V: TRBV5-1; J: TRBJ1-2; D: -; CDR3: CASSLAQGSPGYGYTF; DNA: TGCGCCAGCAGCTTGGCACAGGGATCCCCTGGCTATGGCTACACCTTC
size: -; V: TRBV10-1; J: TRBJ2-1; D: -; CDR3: CASSESVTGNSHNEQFF; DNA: TGCGCCAGCAGTGAGTCGGTAACAGGGAACTCCCACAATGAGCAGTTCTTC
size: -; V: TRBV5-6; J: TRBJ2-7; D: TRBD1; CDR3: CASSSRDRLSYEQYF; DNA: TGTGCCAGCAGCTCCCGGGACAGACTCTCCTACGAGCAGTACTTC
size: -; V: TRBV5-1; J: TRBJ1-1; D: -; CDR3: CASSLGVINTEAFF; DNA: TGCGCCAGCAGCTTGGGAGTCATCAACACTGAAGCTTTCTTT
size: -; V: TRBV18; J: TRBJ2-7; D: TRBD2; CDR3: CASSPPRIAGVTYEQYF; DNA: TGTGCCAGCTCACCACCGAGGATAGCGGGGGTTACCTACGAGCAGTACTTC
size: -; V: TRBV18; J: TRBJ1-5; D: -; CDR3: CASSPRDGQPQHF; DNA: TGTGCCAGCTCACCACGCGACGGTCAGCCCCAGCATTTT
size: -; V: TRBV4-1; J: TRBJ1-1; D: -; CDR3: CASRLGQKNTEAFF; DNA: TGCGCCAGCAGACTGGGACAAAAGAACACTGAAGCTTTCTTT
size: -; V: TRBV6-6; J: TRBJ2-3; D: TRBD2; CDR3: CASSLLSVAGVTQYF; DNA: TGTGCCAGCAGTCTCCTGTCGGTAGCGGGAGTGACGCAGTATTTT
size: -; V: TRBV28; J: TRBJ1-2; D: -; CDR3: CASTLGLGNYGYTF; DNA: TGTGCCAGCACTTTAGGGCTGGGGAACTATGGCTACACCTTC
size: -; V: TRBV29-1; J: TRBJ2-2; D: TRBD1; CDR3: CSVGQVSTGELFF; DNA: TGCAGCGTCGGACAGGTTTCAACCGGGGAGCTGTTTTTT
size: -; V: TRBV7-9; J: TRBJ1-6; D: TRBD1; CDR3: CASSLILQGANSPLHF; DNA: TGTGCCAGCAGCTTAATTTTGCAGGGGGCCAATTCACCCCTCCACTTT
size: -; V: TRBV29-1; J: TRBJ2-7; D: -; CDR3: CSARRGGTYEQYF; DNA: TGCAGCGCAAGACGGGGCGGGACTTACGAGCAGTACTTC
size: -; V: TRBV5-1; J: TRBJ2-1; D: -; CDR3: CASSSGTRGNEQFF; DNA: TGCGCCAGCAGCTCTGGAACTAGAGGCAATGAGCAGTTCTTC
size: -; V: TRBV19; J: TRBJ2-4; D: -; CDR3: CASSVVPGAKNIQYF; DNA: TGTGCCAGTAGTGTAGTCCCCGGAGCCAAAAACATTCAGTACTTC
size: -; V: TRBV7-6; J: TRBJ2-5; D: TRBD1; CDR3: CASSMGQGVGRETQYF; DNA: TGTGCCAGCAGCATGGGACAGGGGGTGGGTCGAGAGACCCAGTACTTC
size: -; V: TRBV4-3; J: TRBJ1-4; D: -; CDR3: CASSQEVAFNEKLFF; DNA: TGCGCCAGCAGCCAAGAGGTGGCTTTTAATGAAAAACTGTTTTTC
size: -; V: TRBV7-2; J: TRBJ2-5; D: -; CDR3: CASSLVGQQETQYF; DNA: TGTGCCAGCAGCTTAGTCGGGCAGCAAGAGACCCAGTACTTC
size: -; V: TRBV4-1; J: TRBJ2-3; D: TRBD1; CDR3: CASSPYHTGGLGTQYF; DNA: TGCGCCAGCAGTCCTTATCATACAGGGGGCCTAGGTACGCAGTATTTT
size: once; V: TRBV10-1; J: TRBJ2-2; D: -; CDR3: CASGAAFTGELFF; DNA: TGCGCCAGCGGGGCTGCCTTTACCGGGGAGCTGTTTTTT
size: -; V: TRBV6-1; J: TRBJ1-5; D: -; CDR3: CASSEVLALGLGNQPQHF; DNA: TGTGCCAGCAGTGAAGTGTTGGCACTCGGACTAGGCAATCAGCCCCAGCATTTT
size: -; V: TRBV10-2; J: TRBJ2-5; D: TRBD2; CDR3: CASSGTSGVQETQYF; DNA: TGCGCCAGCAGCGGAACTAGCGGGGTCCAAGAGACCCAGTACTTC